Described below is a single T cell receptor (beta chain) sequence and its context. As yet, its antigen is unknown. This sample was included in a study of T cells in localized non-small cell lung cancer. Whole-study findings and limits: In adjacent lung, a median about 52 of the top 100 tumor clones were found.

Sequencing was performed with immunoSEQ multiplex PCR; in TCRdb, only in-frame clones are kept and a portion is missing. Here the sample spans approximately 46,000 clones, 81% being singletons. Germline-derived CDR1 and CDR2 are SGHRS and YFSETQ. Trimming removed 0 bases from V and 4 bases from J, with 2 bases in between. The length of the CDR3 is 11 residues. The clonotype comes from a man aged 40 to 75 with stage III lung adenocarcinoma. The sequences come from peripheral blood mononuclear cells, collected before any cancer treatment. The V gene is TRBV5-1, the J gene TRBJ2-7, with D uncertain. CDR3 loop: CASSLDYEQYF. Here the CDR3 DNA reads TGCGCCAGCAGCTTGGATTACGAGCAGTACTTC. The full variable domain, in which reference TRBV5-1 and TRBJ2-7 provide the parts outside the CDR3, is KAGVTQTPRYLIKTRGQQVTLSCSPISGHRSVSWYQQTPGQGLQFLFEYFSETQRNKGNFPGRFSGRQFSNSRSEMNVSTLELGDSALYLCASSLDYEQYFGPGTRLTVT.